The clone carrying this T cell receptor beta chain was found once. Germline CDR1 SGHTA, CDR2 FQGNSA. J gave up 10 bases and V 1 base, and 7 bases lay outside the gene matches. There are 15 residues in the CDR3. Patients were ruled out by autoimmune disease history or systemic immunosuppression. Sequencing used immunoSEQ multiplex PCR; TCRdb keeps in-frame clones, though not all of them. The data hold tens of thousands of clones, with 88% observed a single time. The data belong to a study of OX40 agonist ivuxolimab in advanced cancers. Study context: One hepatocellular carcinoma and a couple of cutaneous melanoma patients partially responded.

This TCR was recovered from an adult with an advanced solid tumor such as melanoma, head and neck, liver or kidney cancer. The gene calls are TRBV7-2 and TRBJ1-2, with TRBD1 matching over 12 bases. The sequences come from CD4+ or CD8+ T cells sorted from blood, collected in a trial of the OX40 agonist ivuxolimab. The CDR3 sequence is CASSLVGGTGGIYTF. CDR3 DNA: TGTGCCAGCAGCTTAGTAGGAGGGACAGGGGGCATCTACACCTTC.